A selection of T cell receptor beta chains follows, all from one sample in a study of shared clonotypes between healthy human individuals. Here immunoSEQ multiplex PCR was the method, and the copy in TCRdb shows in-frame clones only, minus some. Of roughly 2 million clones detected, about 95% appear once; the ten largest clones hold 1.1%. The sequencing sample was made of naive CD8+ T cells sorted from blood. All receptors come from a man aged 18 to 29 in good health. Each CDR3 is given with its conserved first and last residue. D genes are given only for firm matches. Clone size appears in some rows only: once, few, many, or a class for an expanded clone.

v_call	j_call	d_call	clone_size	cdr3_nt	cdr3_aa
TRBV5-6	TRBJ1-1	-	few	TGTGCCAGCAGCTTGGCCGACACTGAAGCTTTCTTT	CASSLADTEAFF
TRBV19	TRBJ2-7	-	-	TGTGCCAGTAGTACGGGATTTCCCTACGAGCAGTACTTC	CASSTGFPYEQYF
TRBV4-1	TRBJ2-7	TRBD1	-	TGCGCCAGCAGCCAGGGACAGGGGAATGGCTACGAGCAGTACTTC	CASSQGQGNGYEQYF
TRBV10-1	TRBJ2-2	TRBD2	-	TGCGCCAGCAGCCCGGGACTATACACCGGGGAGCTGTTTTTT	CASSPGLYTGELFF
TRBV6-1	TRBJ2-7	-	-	TGTGCCAGCAGTGAATGGGGGGACGCAAGGTGGGAGCAGTACTTC	CASSEWGDARWEQYF
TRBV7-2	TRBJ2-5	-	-	TGTGCCAGCAGCTTAGCTGGGAGCAAAGAGACCCAGTACTTC	CASSLAGSKETQYF
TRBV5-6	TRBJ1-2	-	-	TGTGCCAGCAGCTTGGGTCTCAATGGCTACACCTTC	CASSLGLNGYTF
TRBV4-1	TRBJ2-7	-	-	TGCGCCAGCAGCCAAGGTCCGGGCGGAACCCCCTACGAGCAGTACTTC	CASSQGPGGTPYEQYF
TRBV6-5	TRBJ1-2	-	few	TGTGCCACGACACGGGGGTTGGAGTATGGCTACACCTTC	CATTRGLEYGYTF
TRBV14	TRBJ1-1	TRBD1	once	TGTGCCAGCAGCCGGTTGGACAGGAACACTGAAGCCTTCTTT	CASSRLDRNTEAFF
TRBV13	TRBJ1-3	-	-	TGTGCCAGCAGCTTAGGCAGGGTGAACGGAAACACCATATATTTT	CASSLGRVNGNTIYF
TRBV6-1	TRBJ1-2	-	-	TGTGCCAGCAGTGAACCGTATACAGGGCCTCTCTATGGCTACACCTTC	CASSEPYTGPLYGYTF
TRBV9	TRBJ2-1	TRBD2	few	TGTGCCAGCAGCGCCCCGGGACTAGGGTACAATGAGCAGTTCTTC	CASSAPGLGYNEQFF
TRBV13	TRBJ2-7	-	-	TGTGCCAGCAGCTTATATCTCCGGGAAGCCTCCTACGAGCAGTACTTC	CASSLYLREASYEQYF
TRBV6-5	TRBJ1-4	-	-	TGTGCCAGCAGTGGGGAAGGACGGCCTAATGAAAAACTGTTTTTT	CASSGEGRPNEKLFF
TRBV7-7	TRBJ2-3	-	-	TGTGCTAGCAGCTTAAGAGGACGGGAGACAGATACGCAGTATTTT	CASSLRGRETDTQYF
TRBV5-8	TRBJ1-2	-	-	TGTGCCAGCAGCTTCTCCGGGACAACCGTAAACTATGGCTACACCTTC	CASSFSGTTVNYGYTF
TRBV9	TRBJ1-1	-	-	TGTGCCAGCAGCCCGGGGATGGCGAACACTGAAGCTTTCTTT	CASSPGMANTEAFF
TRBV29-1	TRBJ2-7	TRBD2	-	TGCAGCGTTGAAGATGGGACTAGCGGGAGGGCCCACGAGCAGTACTTC	CSVEDGTSGRAHEQYF
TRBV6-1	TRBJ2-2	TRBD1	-	TGTGCCGGACAGGGTATTCCCGGGGAGCTGTTTTTT	CAGQGIPGELFF
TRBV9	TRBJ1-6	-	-	TGTGCCAGCAGCGGACCCGGGCCCTATAATTCACCCCTCCACTTT	CASSGPGPYNSPLHF
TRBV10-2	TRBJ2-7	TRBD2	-	TGCGCCAGCCTGGGGCTAGCGGACACCTACGAGCAGTACTTC	CASLGLADTYEQYF
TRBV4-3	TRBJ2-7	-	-	TGCGCCAGCAGCCAAGATCCGCCGGTAGGGGCCTACGAGCAGTACTTC	CASSQDPPVGAYEQYF
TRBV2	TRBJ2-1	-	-	TGTGCCAGCAGTGAATCCCATACCCTATACAATGAGCAGTTCTTC	CASSESHTLYNEQFF
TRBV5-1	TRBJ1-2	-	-	TGCGCCAGCAGCTTAGAGCGGGGAGTCTATGGCTACACCTTC	CASSLERGVYGYTF
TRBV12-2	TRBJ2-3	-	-	TGTGCAAGTCGCTTAGCGCTGGCTGCCGCTGGCACAGATACGCAGTATTTT	CASRLALAAAGTDTQYF
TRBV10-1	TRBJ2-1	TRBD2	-	TGCGCCAGCAGTGAGCAGTGGCGGGGGGGCGATGAGCAGTTCTTC	CASSEQWRGGDEQFF
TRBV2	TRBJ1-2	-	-	TGTGCCAGCACCCCCACGGAGAACTATGGCTACACCTTC	CASTPTENYGYTF
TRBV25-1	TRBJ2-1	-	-	TGTGCCAGCAGGGGGACTCGTTACAATGAGCAGTTCTTC	CASRGTRYNEQFF
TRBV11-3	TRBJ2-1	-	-	TGTGCCAGCAGCTCAACAATAGGGGGGTACTACAATGAGCAGTTCTTC	CASSSTIGGYYNEQFF
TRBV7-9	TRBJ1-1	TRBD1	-	TGTGCCAGCAGCTTTACCCAACGGACAGGGGAAGCTGAAGCTTTCTTT	CASSFTQRTGEAEAFF
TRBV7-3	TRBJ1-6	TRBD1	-	TGTGCCAGCAGCCAGGGACAGCCCAATTCACCCCTCCACTTT	CASSQGQPNSPLHF
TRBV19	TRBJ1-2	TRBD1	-	TGTGCCAGTAGTATAGTAGCAGGGGGTATCGATGGCTACACCTTC	CASSIVAGGIDGYTF
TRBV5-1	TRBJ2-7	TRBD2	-	TGCGCCAGCAGGGGTAGCGGGTCCTACGAGCAGTACTTC	CASRGSGSYEQYF
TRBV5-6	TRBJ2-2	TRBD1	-	TGTGCCAGCAGCTCGTCCCGGGACAGGCCCGGGGAGCTGTTTTTT	CASSSSRDRPGELFF
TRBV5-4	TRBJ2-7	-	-	TGTGCCAGCAGCTGGGGCGAGGGCGGGGAGCAGTACTTC	CASSWGEGGEQYF
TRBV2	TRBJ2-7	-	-	TGTGCCAGCAGTGAAGAGGTAGGCAGAGCCTACGAGCAGTACTTC	CASSEEVGRAYEQYF
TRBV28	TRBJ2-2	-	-	TGTGCCAGCAGTCCCCAGACAGTGAACACCGGGGAGCTGTTTTTT	CASSPQTVNTGELFF
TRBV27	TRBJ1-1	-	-	TGTGCCAGCAGAACCATGAACACTGAAGCTTTCTTT	CASRTMNTEAFF
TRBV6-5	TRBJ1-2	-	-	TGTGCCAGCAGTTCCGGGTCCTGGGGCTACACCTTC	CASSSGSWGYTF